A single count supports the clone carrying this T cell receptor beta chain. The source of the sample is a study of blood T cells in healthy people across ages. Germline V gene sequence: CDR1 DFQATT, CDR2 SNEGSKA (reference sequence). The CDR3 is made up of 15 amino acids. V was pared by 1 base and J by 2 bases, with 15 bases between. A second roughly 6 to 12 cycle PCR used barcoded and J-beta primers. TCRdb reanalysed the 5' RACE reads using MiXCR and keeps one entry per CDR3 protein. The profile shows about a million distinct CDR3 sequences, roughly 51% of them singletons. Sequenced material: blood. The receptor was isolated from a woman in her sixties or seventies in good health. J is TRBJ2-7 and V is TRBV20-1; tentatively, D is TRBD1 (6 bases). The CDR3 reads CSARAPAGAPYEQYF. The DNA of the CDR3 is TGCAGTGCTAGAGCCCCTGCAGGGGCCCCCTACGAGCAGTACTTC.